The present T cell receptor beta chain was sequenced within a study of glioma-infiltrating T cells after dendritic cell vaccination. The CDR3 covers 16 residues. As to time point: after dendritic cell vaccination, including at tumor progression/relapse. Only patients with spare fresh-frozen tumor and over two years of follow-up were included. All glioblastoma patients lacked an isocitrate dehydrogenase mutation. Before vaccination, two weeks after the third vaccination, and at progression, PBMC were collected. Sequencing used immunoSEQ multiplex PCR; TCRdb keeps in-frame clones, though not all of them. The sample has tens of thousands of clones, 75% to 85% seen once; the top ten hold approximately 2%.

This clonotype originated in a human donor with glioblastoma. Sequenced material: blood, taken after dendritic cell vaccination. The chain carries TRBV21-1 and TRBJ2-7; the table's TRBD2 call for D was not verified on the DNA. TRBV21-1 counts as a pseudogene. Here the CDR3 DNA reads TGTGCCAGCAGATCCACTAGCGGGCTCGTAATCCACGAGCAGTACGTC. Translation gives CASRSTSGLVIHEQYV.